This T cell receptor (beta chain) was captured in a study of OX40 agonist ivuxolimab in advanced cancers. About the research overall: The dose-escalation group included hepatocellular carcinoma, melanoma, renal cell carcinoma and head and neck cancer. It was permissible to have had prior anti-PD-1, anti-PD-L1 or anti-CTLA-4 therapy, and approximately 38% had some.

Sequenced by immunoSEQ multiplex PCR; TCRdb stores in-frame clones only, minus some. The sample shows tens of thousands of clones, approximately 90% of them seen only once. The receptor was isolated from an adult with an advanced solid tumor such as melanoma, head and neck, liver or kidney cancer. Sequenced material: CD4+ or CD8+ T cells sorted from blood, taken in a trial of the OX40 agonist ivuxolimab.

The CDR3 sequence is CASTGVGGANVLTF. In DNA form, the CDR3 reads TGTGCCAGTACGGGGGTGGGTGGGGCCAACGTCCTGACTTTC. The chain has TRBV19 and TRBJ2-6, with D tentatively TRBD2 (6 bases). Looked up from germline, CDR1 is LNHDA and CDR2 is SQIVND (reference sequence). V gave up 7 bases and J gave up 3 bases, with 10 bases separating them. The CDR3 is 14 amino acids.